This T cell receptor beta chain was found in a study of lymphopenia after photon versus proton radiotherapy. General study results and limits: Better survival with proton therapy was suggested as possible, not demonstrated.

Clones were sequenced by immunoSEQ multiplex PCR, and TCRdb holds only the in-frame ones, with some missing. Here the sample spans tens of thousands of clones, 85% being singletons. Trimming cost V 6 bases and J 8 bases, with 11 bases left between them. The germline V gene encodes CDR1 LNHDA and CDR2 SQIVND (reference sequence). This CDR3 is 12 amino acids long. With respect to this clone: Its antigen is still unknown.

This sequence originates from a man aged 45 to 65 with gastric cancer. The specimen comprised peripheral blood, sampled from a patient treated with photon-based radiotherapy. This sequence joins TRBV19 and TRBJ2-1; D may correspond to TRBD1 or TRBD2 (6 bases each). CDR3: CASSKGGYEQFF. The CDR3 coding sequence is TGTGCCAGTAGCAAAGGGGGGTATGAGCAGTTCTTC.